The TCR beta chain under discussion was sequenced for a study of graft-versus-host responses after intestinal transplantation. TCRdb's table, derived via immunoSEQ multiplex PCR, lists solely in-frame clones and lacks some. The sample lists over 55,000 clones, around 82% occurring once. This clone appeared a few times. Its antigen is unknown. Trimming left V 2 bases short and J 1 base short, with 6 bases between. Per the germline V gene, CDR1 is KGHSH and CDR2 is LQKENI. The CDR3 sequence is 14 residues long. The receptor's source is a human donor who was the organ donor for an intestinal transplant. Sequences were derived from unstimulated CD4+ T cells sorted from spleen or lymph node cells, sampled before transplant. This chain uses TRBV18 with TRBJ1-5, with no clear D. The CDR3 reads CASSPALSNQPQHF. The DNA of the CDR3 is TGTGCCAGCTCACCAGCACTCAGCAATCAGCCCCAGCATTTT.